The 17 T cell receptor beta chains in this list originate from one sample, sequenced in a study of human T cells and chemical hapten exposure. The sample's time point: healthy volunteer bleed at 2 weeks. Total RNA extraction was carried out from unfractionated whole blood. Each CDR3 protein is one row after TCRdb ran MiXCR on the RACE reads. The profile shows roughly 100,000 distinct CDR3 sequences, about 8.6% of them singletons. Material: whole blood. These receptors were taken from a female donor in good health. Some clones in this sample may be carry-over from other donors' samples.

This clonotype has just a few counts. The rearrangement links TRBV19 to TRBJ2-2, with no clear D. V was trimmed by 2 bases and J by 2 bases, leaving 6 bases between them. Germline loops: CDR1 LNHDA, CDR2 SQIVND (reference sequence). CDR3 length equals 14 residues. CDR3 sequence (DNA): TGTGCCAGTAGTATATCAAGAAACACCGGGGAGCTGTTTTTT. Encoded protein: CASSISRNTGELFF.

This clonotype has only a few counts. CDR3 nucleotides: TGCAGTGCTAGATTGTATCAATTGAACACTGAAGCTTTCTTT. It yields the protein CSARLYQLNTEAFF. This sequence joins TRBV20-1 and TRBJ1-1, with D unclear. The germline V gene has CDR1 DFQATT and CDR2 SNEGSKA (reference sequence). The ends were cut back, 2 bases at V and 0 bases at J, with 10 bases in the middle. The CDR3 runs to 14 residues.

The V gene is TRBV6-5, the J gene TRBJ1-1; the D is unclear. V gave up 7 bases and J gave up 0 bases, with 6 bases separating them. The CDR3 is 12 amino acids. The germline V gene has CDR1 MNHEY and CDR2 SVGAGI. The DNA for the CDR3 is TGTGCCAGCACGTCCTTGAACACTGAAGCTTTCTTT. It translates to CASTSLNTEAFF.

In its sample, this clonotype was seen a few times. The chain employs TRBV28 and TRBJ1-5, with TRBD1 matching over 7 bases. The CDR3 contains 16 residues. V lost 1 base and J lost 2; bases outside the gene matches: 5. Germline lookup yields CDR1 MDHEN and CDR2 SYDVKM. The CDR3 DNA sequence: TGTGCCAGCAGTTTATCCGGGACAGCCGGCAATCAGCCCCAGCATTTT. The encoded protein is CASSLSGTAGNQPQHF.

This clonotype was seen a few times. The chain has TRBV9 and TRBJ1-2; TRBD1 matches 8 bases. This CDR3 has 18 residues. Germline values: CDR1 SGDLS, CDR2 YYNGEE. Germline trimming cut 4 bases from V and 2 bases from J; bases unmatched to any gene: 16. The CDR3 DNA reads TGTGCCAGCAGCCAACCAGGGACAGGCGGGACGGGAAACTATGGCTACACCTTC. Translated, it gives CASSQPGTGGTGNYGYTF.

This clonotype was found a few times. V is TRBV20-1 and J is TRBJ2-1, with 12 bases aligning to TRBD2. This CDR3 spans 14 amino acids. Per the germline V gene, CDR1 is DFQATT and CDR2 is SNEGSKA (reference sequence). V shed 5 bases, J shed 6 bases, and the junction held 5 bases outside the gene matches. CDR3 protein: CSARPSGRGNEQFF. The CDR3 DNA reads TGCAGTGCTCGACCTAGCGGGAGGGGCAATGAGCAGTTCTTC.

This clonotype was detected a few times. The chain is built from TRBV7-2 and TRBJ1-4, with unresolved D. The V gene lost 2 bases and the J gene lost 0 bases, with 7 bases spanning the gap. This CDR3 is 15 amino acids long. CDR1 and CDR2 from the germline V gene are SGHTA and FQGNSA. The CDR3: CASSLPGATNEKLFF. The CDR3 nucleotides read TGTGCCAGCAGCTTACCAGGAGCAACTAATGAAAAACTGTTTTTT. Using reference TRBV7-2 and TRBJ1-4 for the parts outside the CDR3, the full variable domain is GAGVSQSPSNKVTEKGKDVELRCDPISGHTALYWYRQSLGQGLEFLIYFQGNSAPDKSGLPSDRFSAERTGGSVSTLTIQRTQQEDSAVYLCASSLPGATNEKLFFGSGTQLSVL.

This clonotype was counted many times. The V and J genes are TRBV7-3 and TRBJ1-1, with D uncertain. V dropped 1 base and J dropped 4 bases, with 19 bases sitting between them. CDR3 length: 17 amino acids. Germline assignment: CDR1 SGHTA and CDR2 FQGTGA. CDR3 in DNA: TGTGCCAGCAGCTTAATGGCTGGGGATGTGGGGAGCACTGAAGCTTTCTTT. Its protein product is CASSLMAGDVGSTEAFF.

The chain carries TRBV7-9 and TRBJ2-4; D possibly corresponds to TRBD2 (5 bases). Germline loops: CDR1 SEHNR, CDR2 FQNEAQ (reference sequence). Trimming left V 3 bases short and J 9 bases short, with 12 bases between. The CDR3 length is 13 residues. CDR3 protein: CASSFIRESIQYF. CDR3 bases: TGTGCCAGCAGCTTCATCCGGGAAAGCATTCAGTACTTC. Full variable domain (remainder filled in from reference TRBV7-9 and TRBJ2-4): DTGVSQNPRHKITKRGQNVTFRCDPISEHNRLYWYRQTLGQGPEFLTYFQNEAQLEKSRLLSDRFSAERPKGSFSTLEIQRTEQGDSAMYLCASSFIRESIQYFGAGTRLSVL.

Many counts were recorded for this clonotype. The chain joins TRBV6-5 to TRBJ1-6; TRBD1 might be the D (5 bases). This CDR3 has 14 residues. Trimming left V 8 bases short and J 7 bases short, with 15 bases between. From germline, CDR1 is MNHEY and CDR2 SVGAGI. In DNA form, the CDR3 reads TGTGCCAGCGGACGGGGACTGGCGAATTCACCCCTCCACTTT. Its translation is CASGRGLANSPLHF.

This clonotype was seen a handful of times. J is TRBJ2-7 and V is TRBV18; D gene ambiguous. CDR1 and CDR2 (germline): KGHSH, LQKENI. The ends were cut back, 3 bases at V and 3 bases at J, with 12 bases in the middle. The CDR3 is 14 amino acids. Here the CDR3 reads CASSPRRDNYEQYF. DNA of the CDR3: TGTGCCAGCTCACCGCGCCGAGACAACTACGAGCAGTACTTC.

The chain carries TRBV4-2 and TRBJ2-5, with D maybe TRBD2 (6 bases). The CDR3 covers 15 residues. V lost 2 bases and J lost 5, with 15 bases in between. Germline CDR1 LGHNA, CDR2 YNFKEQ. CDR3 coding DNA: TGTGCCAGCAGCCAACCCGCTAGCGCAGGGGAGACCCAGTACTTC. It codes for CASSQPASAGETQYF.

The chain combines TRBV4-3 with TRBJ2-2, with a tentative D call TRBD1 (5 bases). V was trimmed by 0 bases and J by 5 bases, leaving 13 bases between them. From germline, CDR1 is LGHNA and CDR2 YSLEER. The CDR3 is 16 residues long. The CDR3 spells CASSQDSGAITGELFF. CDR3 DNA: TGCGCCAGCAGCCAAGATTCTGGGGCTATAACCGGGGAGCTGTTTTTT.

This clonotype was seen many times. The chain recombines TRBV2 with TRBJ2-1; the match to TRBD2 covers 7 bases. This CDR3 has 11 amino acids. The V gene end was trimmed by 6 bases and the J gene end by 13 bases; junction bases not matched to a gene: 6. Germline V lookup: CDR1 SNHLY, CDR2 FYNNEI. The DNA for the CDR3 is TGTGCCAGCAGGAGACTAGCCCTACAGTTCTTC. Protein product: CASRRLALQFF.

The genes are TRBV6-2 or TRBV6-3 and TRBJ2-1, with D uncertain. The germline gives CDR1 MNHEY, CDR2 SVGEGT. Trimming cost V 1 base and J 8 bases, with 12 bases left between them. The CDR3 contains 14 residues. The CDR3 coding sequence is TGTGCCAGCAGTTACTTTTCCGTTAGGGATGAGCAGTTCTTC. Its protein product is CASSYFSVRDEQFF.

The DNA of the CDR3 is TGTGCCAGCAGTTCGGGACGGATGAGCTCCTACAATGAGCAGTTCTTC. This sequence encodes CASSSGRMSSYNEQFF. The gene calls are TRBV27 and TRBJ2-1, with D perhaps TRBD1 or TRBD2 (5 bases each). Germline V lookup: CDR1 MNHEY, CDR2 SMNVEV (reference sequence). This CDR3 region has 16 residues. V was clipped by 4 bases and J by 0 bases, with 13 bases between them.

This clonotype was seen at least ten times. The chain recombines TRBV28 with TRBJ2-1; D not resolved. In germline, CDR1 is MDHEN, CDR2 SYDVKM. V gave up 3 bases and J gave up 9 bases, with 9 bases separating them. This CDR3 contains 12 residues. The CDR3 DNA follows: TGTGCCAGCAGTTTGGTCACGGCTGAGCAGTTCTTC. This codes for CASSLVTAEQFF.